These 7 T cell receptor beta chains came from one sample sequenced in a study of T cell repertoires in cytomegalovirus infection (dated by TCRdb to between 2018 and 2021). Instrument used: Illumina HiSeq 1500. Using fastp trimming at Q25 and MiXCR clonotype assembly, TCRdb reanalyzed the public sequencing data and kept in-frame beta chains. CDR3 protein sequences are deduplicated, and each keeps its most common genes and DNA. The table for this sample lists 310,000 or so distinct CDR3 sequences; roughly 26% of them were counted only once. In total, the top ten clones hold over 11% of the sample. Sequenced sample: PBMCs. These receptors all stem from a human donor in good health (CMV status not recorded). Some clones in this sample may be carry-over from other donors' samples.

This clonotype turned up a few times. J is TRBJ2-7 and V is TRBV4-3, with D tentatively TRBD1 (5 bases). V was clipped by 2 bases and J by 6 bases, with 14 bases between them. CDR3 length equals 14 residues. The germline gives CDR1 LGHNA, CDR2 YSLEER. CDR3 sequence: CASSQNPQVGEQYF. The DNA of the CDR3 is TGCGCCAGCAGCCAAAACCCACAGGTTGGCGAGCAGTACTTC.

The J gene is TRBJ2-3, the V gene TRBV28; no definite D call. CDR1 and CDR2 from the germline V gene are MDHEN and SYDVKM. The CDR3 loop spans 13 amino acids. V lost 1 base, J lost 4 bases, and 6 bases lay in between. Written as DNA, the CDR3 is TGTGCCAGCAGTTTATATGAGCCAGATACGCAGTATTTT. Translating gives CASSLYEPDTQYF.

This clonotype was seen a handful of times. The chain is built from TRBV11-1 and TRBJ2-1; D might be TRBD2 (5 bases). Between the trimmed V and J ends, which lost 4 bases and 0 bases, there was a span of 10 bases. This CDR3 spans 15 amino acids. Germline assignment: CDR1 SGHAT and CDR2 FQDESV (reference sequence). The CDR3 nucleotides are TGTGCCAGCAGCTCGCGAGGGAACTCCTACAATGAGCAGTTCTTC. As protein: CASSSRGNSYNEQFF.

This rearrangement joins TRBV24-1 to TRBJ2-1, with 13 positions matching TRBD2. Germline-derived CDR1 and CDR2 are KGHDR and SFDVKD. J was trimmed by 6 bases and V by 4 bases; bases with no gene match: 5. The CDR3 extends over 16 amino acids. For the CDR3, the DNA is TGTGCCACCAGTGACCCTACTAGCGGGGGGGTCAATGAGCAGTTCTTC. Residues: CATSDPTSGGVNEQFF.

The chain recombines TRBV2 with TRBJ2-1; 12 bases agree with TRBD2. The CDR3 is 16 amino acids. Germline V gives CDR1 SNHLY, CDR2 FYNNEI. The V gene end was trimmed by 4 bases and the J gene end by 6 bases; junction bases not matched to a gene: 7. The CDR3 DNA sequence: TGTGCCAGCAGTGGCCTGACTAGCGGGGGATCCAATGAGCAGTTCTTC. This gives the protein CASSGLTSGGSNEQFF.

This clonotype has ten or more counts. This chain links TRBV7-8 with TRBJ2-2; the D gene could be TRBD1 or TRBD2 (5 bases each). The CDR3 covers 15 residues. V gave up 2 bases and J gave up 6 bases, with 13 bases separating them. CDR1 and CDR2 from the germline V gene are SGHVS and FQNEAQ. The CDR3 DNA is TGTGCCAGCAGCTTATCTCAGGGACGGGCCGGGGAGCTGTTTTTT. Translating gives CASSLSQGRAGELFF. Complete variable domain (other parts from reference TRBV7-8 and TRBJ2-2): GAGVSQSPRYKVAKRGQDVALRCDPISGHVSLFWYQQALGQGPEFLTYFQNEAQLDKSGLPSDRFFAERPEGSVSTLKIQRTQQEDSAVYLCASSLSQGRAGELFFGEGSRLTVL.

V gene TRBV7-3 combines with J gene TRBJ2-6; 7 bases are shared with TRBD1. The CDR3 runs 17 residues. The V gene's germline CDR1 is SGHTA and CDR2 FQGTGA. J lost 6 bases, V lost 5 bases, and 13 bases had no gene match. CDR3 DNA sequence: TGTGCCAGCAGCACAGGGGCTAAGATCCATATGGCCAACGTCCTGACTTTC. Its translation is CASSTGAKIHMANVLTF.